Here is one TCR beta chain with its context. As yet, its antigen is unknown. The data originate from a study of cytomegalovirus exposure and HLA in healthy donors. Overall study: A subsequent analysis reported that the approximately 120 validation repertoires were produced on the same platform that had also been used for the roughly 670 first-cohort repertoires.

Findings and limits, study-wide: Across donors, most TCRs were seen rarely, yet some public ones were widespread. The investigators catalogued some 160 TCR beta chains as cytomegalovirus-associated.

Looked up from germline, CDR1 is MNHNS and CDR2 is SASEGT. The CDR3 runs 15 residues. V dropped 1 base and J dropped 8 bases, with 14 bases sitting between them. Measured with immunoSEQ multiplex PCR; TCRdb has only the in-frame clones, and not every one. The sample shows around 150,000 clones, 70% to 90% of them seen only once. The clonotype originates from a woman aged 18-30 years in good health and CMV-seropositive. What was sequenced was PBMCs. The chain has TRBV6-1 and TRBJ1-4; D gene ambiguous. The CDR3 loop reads CASSEVPRRAEKLFF. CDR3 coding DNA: TGTGCCAGCAGTGAAGTCCCACGGCGGGCGGAAAAACTGTTTTTT.